The 13 T cell receptor beta chains below were found in one sample sequenced in a study of shared T cell receptors in the human thymus. Sequencing used immunoSEQ multiplex PCR; TCRdb keeps in-frame clones, though not all of them. Here the sample spans almost 550,000 clones, around 78% being singletons. Another study also made use of these data, one on human thymus T cells.

Sequenced: thymocytes. The receptor source for this set is a boy younger than two with a congenital heart defect.

The chain has TRBV4-1 and TRBJ2-7, with a weak D call TRBD1 (6 bases). The CDR3 covers 16 residues. V gave up 1 base and J gave up 3 bases, with 16 bases separating them. Germline assignment: CDR1 MGHRA and CDR2 YSYEKL. CDR3: CASSQVPRGIIYEQYF. DNA of the CDR3: TGCGCCAGCAGCCAAGTCCCCAGGGGAATTATCTACGAGCAGTACTTC.

The genes are TRBV5-6 and TRBJ1-2, with D uncertain. V was cut by 4 bases and J by 8 bases, with 18 bases left in between. The CDR3 loop spans 14 amino acids. Germline loops: CDR1 SGHDT, CDR2 YYEEEE. In nucleotides, the CDR3 is TGTGCCAGCAGCCCCGTTGGGCGGAGGGAGGGCTACACCTTC. As protein: CASSPVGRREGYTF.

CDR3 region: CASSPRQGPNYGYTF. The CDR3 DNA is TGTGCCAGCAGTCCCCGACAGGGCCCTAACTATGGCTACACCTTC. The chain links TRBV28 to TRBJ1-2; 7 bases line up with TRBD1. The CDR3 is 15 amino acids. The ends lost 5 bases at V and 0 bases at J; junction bases unmatched: 6. Germline V gene data show CDR1 as MDHEN and CDR2 as SYDVKM.

V gene TRBV6-6 combines with J gene TRBJ2-1; no reliable D call. Per germline, CDR1 MNHNY and CDR2 SVGAGI (reference sequence). This CDR3 is 13 amino acids long. With 6 bases removed from V and 10 bases from J, the gap between germline ends came to 16 bases. The CDR3 DNA reads as TGTGCCAGCAGGATACGATCTAGAGGCGAGCAGTTCTTC. Amino acid sequence: CASRIRSRGEQFF.

The chain joins TRBV5-1 to TRBJ1-1; 9 nucleotides match TRBD1. The CDR3 consists of 15 residues. V was clipped by 4 bases and J by 3 bases; unmatched bases: 7. CDR1 is SGHRS and CDR2 is YFSETQ in the germline V gene. CDR3 sequence: CASSPEDRGDTEAFF. Written as DNA, the CDR3 is TGCGCCAGCAGCCCCGAGGACAGGGGCGACACTGAAGCTTTCTTT.

The genes are TRBV5-6 and TRBJ2-7, with a possible D match to TRBD1 (6 bases). The CDR3 is 14 amino acids. The germline gives CDR1 SGHDT, CDR2 YYEEEE. V lost 3 bases to trimming and J lost 0 bases, with 10 bases between them. The CDR3 DNA reads as TGTGCCAGCAGCTGCAGGGGCTCCTCCTACGAGCAGTACTTC. It is translated as CASSCRGSSYEQYF.

This chain joins TRBV10-3 and TRBJ2-3; 10 bases agree with TRBD2. Germline V lookup: CDR1 ENHRY, CDR2 SYGVKD. The CDR3 extends over 14 amino acids. The junction had 4 bases not matched to a gene; V was cut back by 8 bases and J by 2 bases. The CDR3 sequence: CAICGLAATDTQYF. The CDR3 region has the DNA TGTGCCATCTGCGGACTAGCGGCCACAGATACGCAGTATTTT.

V usage is TRBV28 and J usage is TRBJ1-1; TRBD1 matches at 9 bases. The J segment lost 4 bases and the V segment lost 7 bases, leaving 4 bases of the junction unmatched. Germline CDR1 is MDHEN and CDR2 is SYDVKM. CDR3 length: 13 amino acids. This CDR3 is CASIKQGATEAFF. CDR3 coding DNA: TGTGCCAGCATCAAACAGGGGGCCACTGAAGCTTTCTTT.

CDR3 amino acids: CASSKTGNYEQYF. The CDR3 nucleotides are TGTGCCAGCAGCAAAACGGGAAACTACGAGCAGTACTTC. The rearrangement joins TRBV21-1 to TRBJ2-7; TRBD2, the table's D call, was not compared with the DNA. TRBV21-1 is labeled a pseudogene. The CDR3 contains 13 residues.

The table lists this clone with a few counts. CDR3 bases: TGTGCCAGCAGGGTTGGTGAGAGGGAACTGTTTTTT. It encodes CASRVGERELFF. The chain carries TRBV2 and TRBJ1-4; no reliable D call. Trimming removed 6 bases at V and 12 bases at J, with 14 bases between. This CDR3 contains 12 residues. Per the germline V gene, CDR1 is SNHLY and CDR2 is FYNNEI.

A single count supports this clone. The genes are TRBV25-1 and TRBJ1-4, with 9 bases fitting TRBD1. The germline gives CDR1 MGHDK, CDR2 SYGVNS. The CDR3 has 17 amino acids. V was pared by 0 bases and J by 5 bases, with 7 bases of the junction left unmatched. The CDR3 sequence is CASSEYIPGQGNEKLFF. The CDR3 coding sequence is TGTGCCAGCAGTGAATATATTCCGGGACAGGGCAATGAAAAACTGTTTTTT.

The V call is TRBV27, the J call TRBJ2-1; 14 bases match TRBD2. Germline assignment: CDR1 MNHEY and CDR2 SMNVEV (reference sequence). The ends lost 4 bases at V and 7 bases at J; junction bases unmatched: 18. The CDR3 is 20 residues long. The CDR3 loop is CASSSTKTSGRANPLNEQFF. The CDR3 DNA reads as TGTGCCAGCAGTTCGACCAAGACTAGCGGGAGGGCGAATCCCCTTAATGAGCAGTTCTTC.

As DNA, the CDR3 is TGTGCCAGCAGTGAAGCCGGGGGGGCTAGCAATCAGCCCCAGCATTTT. As protein: CASSEAGGASNQPQHF. J is TRBJ1-5 and V is TRBV6-1; TRBD1 might be the D (6 bases). This CDR3 contains 16 residues. The V and J ends lost 0 bases and 0 bases respectively, with 9 bases between them. Germline V lookup: CDR1 MNHNS, CDR2 SASEGT.